This TCR beta chain was profiled in a study of beta chain features in type 1 diabetes. Findings of the study overall: A moderate, significant TCRB CDR3 shortening appeared in type 1 diabetes across four CD4+ subsets. Insertions at VDJ junctions were less frequent in type 1 diabetes patients. These patients also deleted more nucleotides at the same junctions.

Sorting with CD45RO/CCR7/CD25/CD127/CD95/CD27 yielded naive, central memory, regulatory and stem-like memory CD4+ cells. This clone occurred a few times. The antigen is undetermined. V was clipped by 3 bases and J by 3 bases; unmatched bases: 4. The CDR3 covers 15 residues. Per germline, CDR1 MGHDK and CDR2 SYGVNS. Reverse transcribing all isolated RNA meant expressed TCRB transcripts were sequenced. TCRdb's table, derived via immunoSEQ multiplex PCR, lists solely in-frame clones and lacks some. This sample has some 250,000 clones, with 11% to 15% found just once. The clonotype was recovered from a man between 25 and 39 years old with type 1 diabetes. V and J are TRBV25-1 and TRBJ2-7, with TRBD1 matching over 11 bases. The specimen sequenced was naive CD4+ T cells from blood. The CDR3 nucleotides read TGTGCCAGCAGTGACTGGGGACAGGGGGTCTACGAGCAGTACTTC. Translated: CASSDWGQGVYEQYF.